This T cell receptor (beta chain) comes out of a study of molecular identifiers for immune sequencing clone quantification. Preparation methods for the bulk TCR libraries were those previously described, with listed TCR primers. TCRdb analysed the PCR reads with MiXCR anew, one entry per CDR3 protein. The sample lists 490,000 or so distinct CDR3 sequences, about 21% occurring once. The CDR3 has 14 amino acids. V lost 6 bases and J lost 4, with 14 bases in between. Study findings and constraints: In cases of identical TCR molecules sharing a barcode, highly expanded clone sizes could be underestimated. Reportedly, one cell's Jurkat TCR RNA was detected within 1,200,000 naive CD8 cells.

Many counts were recorded for this clonotype. Antigen: not known. This chain uses TRBV12-3 or TRBV12-4 with TRBJ2-3; D is possibly TRBD1 (8 bases). Sequenced input: naive CD8+ T cells from blood, with Jurkat cell RNA spiked in. Specified subset: FACS-sorted CD8+CD4-CCR7+CD45RA+ naive T cells. The receptor was derived from a human donor in good health. Some libraries in this study had Jurkat cell RNA spiked in. The CDR3 region is CASSTGGGADTQYF. The DNA for the CDR3 is TGTGCCAGCAGCACAGGGGGGGGCGCAGATACGCAGTATTTT.